The next 22 T cell receptor beta chains were all read from a single sample in a study of T cells in Graves' hyperthyroidism and ophthalmopathy. Amplification yielded TCR beta CDR3 regions, with RNA transcripts as the source. Primed by the HTBI set, a first-round RT-PCR was run on the TCR CDR3. A single record per CDR3 protein comes from TCRdb applying MiXCR to the multiplex PCR reads. The table has about 300,000 distinct CDR3 sequences, roughly a fifth seen once. Sequenced material: blood. These receptors were collected from a man aged 50 to 60 with Graves' ophthalmopathy.

Worth noting for this clonotype: The germline gene is not matched at one end of the junction; a read error may be the cause. This chain uses TRBV5-1 with TRBJ2-2; the D is unclear. The CDR3 contains 16 residues. The germline V gene has CDR1 SGHRS and CDR2 YFSETQ. This CDR3 reads CTSSSQSMTNTGELFF. CDR3 sequence (DNA): TGCACCAGCAGCTCACAGAGCATGACGAACACCGGGGAGCTGTTTTTT. The whole variable domain, filled in from reference TRBV5-1 and TRBJ2-2, reads KAGVTQTPRYLIKTRGQQVTLSCSPISGHRSVSWYQQTPGQGLQFLFEYFSETQRNKGNFPGRFSGRQFSNSRSEMNVSTLELGDSALYLCTSSSQSMTNTGELFFGEGSRLTVL.

The chain combines TRBV6-5 with TRBJ2-7, with TRBD1 matching over 9 bases. This CDR3 contains 16 residues. V trimming: 2 bases; J trimming: 5 bases; junction bases outside the gene matches: 10. Germline V CDR1 and CDR2: MNHEY, SVGAGI. The CDR3 region has the DNA TGTGCCAGCAGTTACACCGGGACAGGGAAGCGCGACGAGCAGTACTTC. It encodes CASSYTGTGKRDEQYF.

This clonotype was observed a few times. The gene calls are TRBV6-2 or TRBV6-3 and TRBJ2-1; 12 bases line up with TRBD1. Germline V CDR1 and CDR2: MNHEY, SVGEGT. The CDR3 runs 15 residues. V trimming: 6 bases; J trimming: 8 bases; junction bases outside the gene matches: 8. The CDR3 nucleotides read TGTGCCAGCAGCGGGGACAGGGGGCGCGTGGATGAGCAGTTCTTC. Its translation is CASSGDRGRVDEQFF.

The V and J genes are TRBV9 and TRBJ2-7, with D perhaps TRBD2 (5 bases). V was clipped by 4 bases and J by 3 bases, with 23 bases between them. The CDR3 covers 17 residues. Germline V gene lookup returns CDR1 SGDLS and CDR2 YYNGEE. Here the CDR3 DNA reads TGTGCCAGCAGCCCCCAACCGGCGAGCGGCAGACTCTACGAGCAGTACTTC. Translating gives CASSPQPASGRLYEQYF. The full variable domain, in which reference TRBV9 and TRBJ2-7 provide the parts outside the CDR3, is DSGVTQTPKHLITATGQRVTLRCSPRSGDLSVYWYQQSLDQGLQFLIQYYNGEERAKGNILERFSAQQFPDLHSELNLSSLELGDSALYFCASSPQPASGRLYEQYFGPGTRLTVT.

This clonotype has a count of ten or more. This chain uses TRBV18 with TRBJ1-1; D unclear. The CDR3 sequence is 13 residues long. CDR1 KGHSH and CDR2 LQKENI come from the germline V gene. V was cut by 5 bases and J by 4 bases, with 11 bases left in between. This CDR3 is CASSWRESTEAFF. CDR3 nucleotides: TGTGCCAGCTCATGGAGGGAAAGCACTGAAGCTTTCTTT. The full variable domain, in which reference TRBV18 and TRBJ1-1 provide the parts outside the CDR3, is NAGVMQNPRHLVRRRGQEARLRCSPMKGHSHVYWYRQLPEEGLKFMVYLQKENIIDESGMPKERFSAEFPKEGPSILRIQQVVRGDSAAYFCASSWRESTEAFFGQGTRLTVV.

This chain's CDR3 is CASSQEDRASRFF. As DNA, the CDR3 is TGCGCCAGCAGCCAAGAAGATAGGGCCAGTCGATTCTTC. V is TRBV4-1 and J is TRBJ2-1; D gene ambiguous. Trimming left V 0 bases short and J 16 bases short, with 16 bases between. Germline-derived CDR1 and CDR2 are MGHRA and YSYEKL. The CDR3 length is 13 residues.

The V and J genes are TRBV24-1 and TRBJ2-6; D is ambiguous. V was trimmed by 9 bases and J by 0 bases, leaving 5 bases between them. The CDR3 has 13 amino acids. CDR1 and CDR2 from the germline V gene are KGHDR and SFDVKD. CDR3 sequence reads: CATQNSGANVLTF. In DNA, the CDR3 is TGTGCCACCCAAAACTCTGGGGCCAACGTCCTGACTTTC.

This clonotype was recorded at least ten times. The chain is built from TRBV20-1 and TRBJ1-1, with D perhaps TRBD1 (5 bases). Between the trimmed V and J ends, which lost 4 bases and 3 bases, there was a span of 21 bases. This CDR3 has 16 residues. The germline V gene encodes CDR1 DFQATT and CDR2 SNEGSKA (reference sequence). CDR3: CSATSVLGALDTEAFF. The DNA of the CDR3 is TGCAGTGCTACGTCCGTTCTAGGGGCACTAGACACTGAAGCTTTCTTT.

The rearrangement links TRBV5-1 to TRBJ2-5; 8 bases match TRBD2. CDR3 size: 14 residues. The ends lost 4 bases at V and 1 base at J; junction bases unmatched: 3. Germline-derived CDR1 and CDR2 are SGHRS and YFSETQ. CDR3 sequence: CASSISGAQETQYF. The CDR3 DNA reads as TGCGCCAGCAGCATTAGCGGGGCCCAAGAGACCCAGTACTTC.

The chain is built from TRBV4-1 and TRBJ2-1, with 10 bases aligning to TRBD2. From germline, CDR1 is MGHRA and CDR2 YSYEKL. With 0 bases clipped from V and 5 bases from J, the junction kept 7 bases outside the gene matches. This CDR3 has 17 residues. The CDR3 spells CASSQEGGLASDNEQFF. For the CDR3, the DNA is TGCGCCAGCAGCCAAGAAGGGGGACTAGCGTCTGACAATGAGCAGTTCTTC.

The V gene is TRBV12-3 or TRBV12-4, the J gene TRBJ1-5; D gene unclear. Deletions cut 7 bases from V and 7 bases from J, with 14 bases between. The CDR3 spans 13 residues. CDR3 protein: CASTLASRQPQHF. The DNA for the CDR3 is TGTGCCAGCACCCTCGCGTCGAGGCAGCCCCAGCATTTT.

This clonotype was counted many times. The chain recombines TRBV2 with TRBJ1-5, with D uncertain. CDR1 is SNHLY, CDR2 FYNNEI, per germline. The CDR3 sequence is 14 residues long. Trimming pared 2 bases from V and 0 bases from J, leaving 5 bases between. CDR3 DNA sequence: TGTGCCAGCAGTGAACAGACTAGCAATCAGCCCCAGCATTTT. It yields the protein CASSEQTSNQPQHF.

This clonotype was seen ten or more times. The chain joins TRBV27 to TRBJ2-7; D gene unclear. This CDR3 spans 13 amino acids. The V gene lost 3 bases and the J gene lost 0 bases, with 6 bases spanning the gap. Germline V lookup: CDR1 MNHEY, CDR2 SMNVEV (reference sequence). CDR3 nucleotides: TGTGCCAGCAGTTTCACGGCCTCCTACGAGCAGTACTTC. Its protein is CASSFTASYEQYF.

The V and J genes are TRBV25-1 and TRBJ2-5, with D perhaps assigned TRBD1 or TRBD2 (5 bases each). Germline lookup yields CDR1 MGHDK and CDR2 SYGVNS. V shed 8 bases and J shed 3 bases, with 22 bases lying between them. The CDR3 is made up of 16 amino acids. The CDR3 DNA is TGTGCCAGCGTATTCCGGGACGGCGGAAATAAAGAGACCCAGTACTTC. Translating gives CASVFRDGGNKETQYF.

As for this clonotype: Compared with germline, one end of the junction differs, possibly owing to a read error. V and J are TRBV28 and TRBJ2-7; a possible D gene is TRBD2 (7 bases). This CDR3 comprises 15 residues. Germline-derived CDR1 and CDR2 are MDHEN and SYDVKM. The CDR3, as DNA: TGTGCCAGCAGTTTGAGGGGGAGGGTCTCCTACGAGCGGTACTTC. Translation: CASSLRGRVSYERYF.

This clonotype occurred a few times. The V gene is TRBV20-1, the J gene TRBJ2-3; D may be TRBD2 (6 bases). Trimming stripped 3 bases from V and 2 bases from J, with 27 bases between. The CDR3 loop spans 19 amino acids. Germline V gene lookup returns CDR1 DFQATT and CDR2 SNEGSKA (reference sequence). The CDR3 region is CSASRLPGGRPGSTDTQYF. The CDR3 DNA reads as TGCAGTGCTAGTCGCCTCCCCGGGGGACGCCCCGGGTCCACAGATACGCAGTATTTT.

The gene calls are TRBV28 and TRBJ2-7, with D possibly called TRBD1 or TRBD2 (5 bases each). Germline V lookup: CDR1 MDHEN, CDR2 SYDVKM. The CDR3 spans 15 residues. V was cut by 5 bases and J by 2 bases, with 16 bases left in between. CDR3 DNA sequence: TGTGCCAGCAGTCCACCTATCGGGGCTACCTACGAGCAGTACTTC. It codes for CASSPPIGATYEQYF.

This clonotype occurred once. This may be a read error: a much more frequent sequence differs by one nucleotide. This chain joins TRBV2 and TRBJ2-2; maybe TRBD2 (6 bases). The CDR3 length is 12 residues. CDR1 is SNHLY, CDR2 FYNNEI, per germline. CDR3 amino acids: CASRGATGGLFF. The CDR3 DNA reads as TGTGCCAGCAGGGGAGCCACCGGGGGGCTGTTTTTT.

This clonotype was found a few times. The chain employs TRBV9 and TRBJ2-7, with D unclear. The CDR3 spans 14 residues. V was pared by 0 bases and J by 2 bases, with 9 bases between. Germline assignment: CDR1 SGDLS and CDR2 YYNGEE. This chain's CDR3 is CASSVGAGTYEQYF. In DNA form, the CDR3 reads TGTGCCAGCAGCGTAGGAGCAGGTACCTACGAGCAGTACTTC.

The table lists this clonotype with a few counts. The chain joins TRBV11-2 to TRBJ2-1; 8 bases match TRBD2. CDR1 and CDR2 from the germline V gene are SGHAT and FQNNGV. The CDR3 spans 23 residues. J lost 0 bases, V lost 0 bases, and 22 bases had no gene match. This CDR3 reads CASSLERKQSGGIFVSSYNEQFF. The DNA for the CDR3 is TGTGCCAGCAGCTTAGAAAGGAAACAGTCGGGGGGGATTTTTGTGAGCTCCTACAATGAGCAGTTCTTC.

The rearrangement uses TRBV6-9 and TRBJ1-5; D gene unclear. CDR1 is MNHGY, CDR2 SVAAGI, per germline. V was clipped by 6 bases and J by 2 bases, with 14 bases between them. This CDR3 comprises 15 residues. CDR3 DNA: TGTGCCAGCAGATTAGACACCCATGGCAATCAGCCCCAGCATTTT. As protein: CASRLDTHGNQPQHF.

This clonotype was observed many times. The chain joins TRBV11-2 to TRBJ2-3; 9 bases match TRBD2. The germline V gene encodes CDR1 SGHAT and CDR2 FQNNGV. The CDR3 consists of 17 residues. With 2 bases clipped from V and 4 bases from J, the junction kept 10 bases outside the gene matches. CDR3 sequence: CASSLREGSGSSDTQYF. Written as DNA, the CDR3 is TGTGCCAGCAGCTTACGCGAGGGTAGCGGGAGCTCAGATACGCAGTATTTT.